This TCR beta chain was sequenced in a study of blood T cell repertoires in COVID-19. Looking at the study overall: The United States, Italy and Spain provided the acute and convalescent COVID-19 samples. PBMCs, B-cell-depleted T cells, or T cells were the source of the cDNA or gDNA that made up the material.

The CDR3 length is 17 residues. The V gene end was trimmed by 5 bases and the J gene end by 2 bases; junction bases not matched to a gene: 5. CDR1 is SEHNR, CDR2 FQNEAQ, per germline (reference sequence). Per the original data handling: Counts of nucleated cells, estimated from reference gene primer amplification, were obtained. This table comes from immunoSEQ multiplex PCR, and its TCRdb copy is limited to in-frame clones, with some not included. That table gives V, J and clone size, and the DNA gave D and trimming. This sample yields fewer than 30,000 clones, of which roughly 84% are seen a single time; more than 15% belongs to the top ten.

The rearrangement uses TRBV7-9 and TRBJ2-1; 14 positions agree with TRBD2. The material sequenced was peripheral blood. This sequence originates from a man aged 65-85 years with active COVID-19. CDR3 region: CASSPRLAGGPYNEQFF. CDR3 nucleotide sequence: TGTGCCAGCAGCCCAAGACTAGCGGGGGGGCCCTACAATGAGCAGTTCTTC.